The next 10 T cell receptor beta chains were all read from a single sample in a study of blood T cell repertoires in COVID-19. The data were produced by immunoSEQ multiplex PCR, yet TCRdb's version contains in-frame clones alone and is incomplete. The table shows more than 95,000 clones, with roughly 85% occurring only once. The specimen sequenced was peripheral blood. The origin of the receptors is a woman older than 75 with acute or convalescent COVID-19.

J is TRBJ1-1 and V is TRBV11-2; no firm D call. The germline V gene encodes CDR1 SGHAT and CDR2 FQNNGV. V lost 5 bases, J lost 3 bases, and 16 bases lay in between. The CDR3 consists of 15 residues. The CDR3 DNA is TGTGCCAGCAGCCCGAGGGAGGAGTACCACACTGAAGCTTTCTTT. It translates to CASSPREEYHTEAFF.

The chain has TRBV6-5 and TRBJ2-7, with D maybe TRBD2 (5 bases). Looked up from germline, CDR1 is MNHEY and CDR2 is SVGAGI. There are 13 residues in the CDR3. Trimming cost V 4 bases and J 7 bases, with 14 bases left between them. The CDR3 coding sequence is TGTGCCAGCAGTTCGGGGTTCTCAACGGAGCAGTACTTC. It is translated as CASSSGFSTEQYF.

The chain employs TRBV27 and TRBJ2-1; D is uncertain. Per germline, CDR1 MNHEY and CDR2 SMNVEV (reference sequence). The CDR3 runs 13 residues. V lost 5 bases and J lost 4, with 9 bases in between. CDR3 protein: CASSIDLYNEQFF. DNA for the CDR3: TGTGCCAGCAGTATTGACTTGTACAATGAGCAGTTCTTC.

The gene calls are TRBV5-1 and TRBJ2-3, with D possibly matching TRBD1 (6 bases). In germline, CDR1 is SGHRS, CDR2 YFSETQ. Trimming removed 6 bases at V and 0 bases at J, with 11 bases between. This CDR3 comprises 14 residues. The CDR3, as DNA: TGCGCCAGCACTAACGGACAGAGCACAGATACGCAGTATTTT. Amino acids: CASTNGQSTDTQYF.

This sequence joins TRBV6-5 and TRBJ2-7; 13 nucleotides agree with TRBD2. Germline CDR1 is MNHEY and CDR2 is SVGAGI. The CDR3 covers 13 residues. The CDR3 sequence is CASTLLAGGPSNV. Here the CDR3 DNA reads TGTGCCAGCACCCTACTAGCGGGAGGGCCCTCGAACGTC.

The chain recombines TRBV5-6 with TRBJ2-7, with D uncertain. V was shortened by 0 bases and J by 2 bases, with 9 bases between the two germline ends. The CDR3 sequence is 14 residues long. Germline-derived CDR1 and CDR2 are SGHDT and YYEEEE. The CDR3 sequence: CASSLGGKTYEQYV. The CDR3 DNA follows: TGTGCCAGCAGCTTGGGTGGCAAAACCTACGAGCAGTACGTC.

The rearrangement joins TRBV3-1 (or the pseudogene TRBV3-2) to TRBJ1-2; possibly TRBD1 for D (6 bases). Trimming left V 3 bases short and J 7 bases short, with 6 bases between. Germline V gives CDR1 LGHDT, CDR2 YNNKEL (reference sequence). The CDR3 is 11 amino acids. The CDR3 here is CASSQGAGYTF. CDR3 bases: TGTGCCAGCAGCCAGGGGGCTGGCTACACCTTC.

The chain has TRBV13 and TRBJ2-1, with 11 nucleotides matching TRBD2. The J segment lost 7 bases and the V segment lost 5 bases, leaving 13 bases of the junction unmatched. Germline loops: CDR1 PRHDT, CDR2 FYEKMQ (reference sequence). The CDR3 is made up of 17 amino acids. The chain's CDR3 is CASSPARLAGLGNEQFF. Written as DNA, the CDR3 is TGTGCCAGCAGCCCCGCCCGACTAGCGGGACTTGGAAATGAGCAGTTCTTC.

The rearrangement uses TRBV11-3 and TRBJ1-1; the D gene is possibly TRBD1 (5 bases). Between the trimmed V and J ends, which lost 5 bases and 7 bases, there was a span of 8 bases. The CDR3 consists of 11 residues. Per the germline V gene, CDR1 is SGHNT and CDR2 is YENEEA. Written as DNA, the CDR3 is TGTGCCAGCAGCCTGGGGCATGAAGCTTTCTTT. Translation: CASSLGHEAFF.

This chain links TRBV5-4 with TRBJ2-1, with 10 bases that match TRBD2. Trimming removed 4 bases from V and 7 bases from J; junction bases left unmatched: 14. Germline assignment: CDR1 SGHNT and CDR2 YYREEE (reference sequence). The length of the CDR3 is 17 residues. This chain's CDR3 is CASSPGGQREGWNEQFF. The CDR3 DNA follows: TGTGCCAGCAGCCCAGGCGGGCAGCGGGAGGGTTGGAATGAGCAGTTCTTC.